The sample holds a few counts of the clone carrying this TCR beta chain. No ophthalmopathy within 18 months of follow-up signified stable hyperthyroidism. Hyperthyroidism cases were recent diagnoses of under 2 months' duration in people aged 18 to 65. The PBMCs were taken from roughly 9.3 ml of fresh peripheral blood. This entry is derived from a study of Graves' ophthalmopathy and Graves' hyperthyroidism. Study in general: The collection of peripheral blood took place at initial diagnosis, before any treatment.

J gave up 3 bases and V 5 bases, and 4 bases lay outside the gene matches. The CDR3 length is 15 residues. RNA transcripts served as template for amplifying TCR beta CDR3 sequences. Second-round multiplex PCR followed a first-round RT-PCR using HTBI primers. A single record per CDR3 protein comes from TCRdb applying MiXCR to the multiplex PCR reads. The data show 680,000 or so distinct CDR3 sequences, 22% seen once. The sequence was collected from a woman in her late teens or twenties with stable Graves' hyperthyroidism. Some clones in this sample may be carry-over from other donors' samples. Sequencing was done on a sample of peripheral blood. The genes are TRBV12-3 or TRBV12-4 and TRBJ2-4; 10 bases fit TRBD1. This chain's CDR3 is CASSGTGELKNIQYF. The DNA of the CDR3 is TGTGCCAGCAGTGGGACAGGGGAGCTCAAAAACATTCAGTACTTC.